This T cell receptor (beta chain) came from a study of T cells in Graves' hyperthyroidism and ophthalmopathy. The study, taken as a whole, reports: Clonotypes that were expanded in thyroid above 0.001 mostly appeared in blood too.

Each diagnosis drew on symptoms, thyroxine, TRAb, thyroid ultrasound and orbital computed tomography findings. Unmatched junction bases numbered 2, after V lost 1 base and J lost 2 bases. The CDR3 sequence is 16 residues long. Germline assignment: CDR1 LGHDT and CDR2 YNNKEL (reference sequence). On this clonotype: Its antigen is as yet unknown.

Amplification targeted TCR beta CDR3 regions from RNA transcripts. In the first-round RT-PCR of the TCR CDR3, the HTBI primer set was used. A single record per CDR3 protein comes from TCRdb applying MiXCR to the multiplex PCR reads. The sample has around 300,000 distinct CDR3 sequences; 13% are singletons. The source is a woman younger than 45 with Graves' hyperthyroidism that later progressed to Graves' ophthalmopathy. V usage is TRBV3-1 and J usage is TRBJ2-3; 11 positions match TRBD2. Material: blood. The CDR3 region has the DNA TGTGCCAGCAGCCAAGGACTAGCGGGGATCACAGATACGCAGTATTTT. Amino acids: CASSQGLAGITDTQYF.